Below, one TCR beta chain is given with its context. Its target is unknown. These data are taken from a study of yellow fever vaccine responses in identical twins. Notes on the study in general: Twin vaccine T cell responses reportedly seemed partly convergent, partly personalized.

Looked up from germline, CDR1 is SGHTA and CDR2 is FQGTGA. This CDR3 region has 18 residues. The ends lost 4 bases at V and 6 bases at J; junction bases unmatched: 14. One entry per CDR3 protein, called by TCRdb with MiXCR from the RT-PCR reads. The sample contains under 4,000 distinct CDR3 sequences, around 81% of which appear only once. This TCR was recovered from a woman younger than 30 who received the yellow fever vaccine. The chain has TRBV7-3 and TRBJ2-1; 11 bases line up with TRBD2. The material sequenced was T cells from blood (PBMCs), unsorted or a sorted subset (not recorded which), taken before or after yellow fever vaccination (not recorded which). In DNA, the CDR3 is TGTGCCAGCAGCTCGGCCCCTATTAGCGGGAGGGCCCTCAATGAGCAGTTCTTC. Encoded protein: CASSSAPISGRALNEQFF.